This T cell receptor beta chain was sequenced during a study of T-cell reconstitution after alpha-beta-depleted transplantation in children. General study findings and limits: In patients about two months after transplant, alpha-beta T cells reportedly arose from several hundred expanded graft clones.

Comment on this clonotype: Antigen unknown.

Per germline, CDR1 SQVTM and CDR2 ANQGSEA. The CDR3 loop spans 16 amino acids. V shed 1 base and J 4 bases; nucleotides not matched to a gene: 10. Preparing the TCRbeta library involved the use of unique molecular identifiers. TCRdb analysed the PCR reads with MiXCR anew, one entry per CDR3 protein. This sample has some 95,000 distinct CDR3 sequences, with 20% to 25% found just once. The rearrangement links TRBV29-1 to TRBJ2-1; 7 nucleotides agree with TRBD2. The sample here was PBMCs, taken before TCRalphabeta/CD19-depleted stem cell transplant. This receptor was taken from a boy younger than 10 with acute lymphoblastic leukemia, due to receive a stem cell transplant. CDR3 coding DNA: TGCAGCGTTGAAGGGCTAGCGGAGGGAAGTTACAATGAGCAGTTCTTC. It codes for CSVEGLAEGSYNEQFF.